These 13 T cell receptor beta chains were all obtained from the same sample, sequenced in a study of STAT3 mutations in large granular lymphocyte leukemia. Study observations and caveats: In T-cell large granular lymphocyte leukemia, about half of patients showed multiple immunodominant subclonotypes.

This table comes from immunoSEQ multiplex PCR, and its TCRdb copy is limited to in-frame clones, with some not included. The top ten clones hold approximately 6% of a sample with about 24,000 clones, about 95% of them seen once. What these receptors recognize is not known. The specimen was peripheral blood mononuclear cells. The receptor set was obtained from a man between 35 and 55 years old with T-cell large granular lymphocyte leukemia. Some clones in this sample may be carry-over from other donors' samples.

V is TRBV28 and J is TRBJ2-7; D remains ambiguous. CDR1 MDHEN and CDR2 SYDVKM come from the germline V gene. The length of the CDR3 is 11 residues. Trimming shortened V by 9 bases and J by 2 bases, and 8 bases separated the two germline ends. The CDR3 DNA sequence: TGTGCCAGTGGGGATACCTACGAGCAGTACTTC. As protein: CASGDTYEQYF.

This chain connects TRBV7-2 to TRBJ2-7; 8 bases are a match to TRBD1. Germline CDR1 reads SGHTA; CDR2 reads FQGNSA. Trimming removed 5 bases from V and 3 bases from J; junction bases left unmatched: 15. The CDR3 is 17 amino acids. The CDR3 bases are TGTGCCAGCAGCGAACACAGGGGGTCTAGTCTAAACTACGAGCAGTACTTC. Amino acid sequence: CASSEHRGSSLNYEQYF.

CDR3 loop: CASSGGGGTSKIDTQYF. DNA for the CDR3: TGTGCCAGCAGTGGGGGCGGCGGGACTAGTAAGATAGATACGCAGTATTTT. This sequence joins TRBV6-1 and TRBJ2-3; 8 bases agree with TRBD2. Germline V CDR1 and CDR2: MNHNS, SASEGT. After removal of 4 bases from V and 5 bases from J, the junction contained 14 bases not matched to a gene. The CDR3 has 17 residues.

The chain combines TRBV4-1 with TRBJ1-5, with D uncertain. The germline gives CDR1 MGHRA, CDR2 YSYEKL. V dropped 0 bases and J dropped 6 bases, with 15 bases sitting between them. The CDR3 has 16 amino acids. The CDR3: CASSQDATASGQPQHF. Written as DNA, the CDR3 is TGCGCCAGCAGCCAAGATGCAACAGCATCAGGTCAGCCCCAGCATTTT.

This clone was picked up a small number of times. CDR3 bases: TGTGCCAGCAGCTTAGGGCAGGGGGAAGGATCACCCCTCCACTTT. It specifies CASSLGQGEGSPLHF. The chain has TRBV11-2 and TRBJ1-6; TRBD1 agrees at 7 bases. V lost 1 base, J lost 10 bases, and 7 bases stayed unmatched. CDR1 and CDR2 (germline): SGHAT, FQNNGV. The CDR3 contains 15 residues. Combining the CDR3 with reference TRBV11-2 and TRBJ1-6 gives the whole variable domain EAGVAQSPRYKIIEKRQSVAFWCNPISGHATLYWYQQILGQGPKLLIQFQNNGVVDDSQLPKDRFSAERLKGVDSTLKIQPAKLEDSAVYLCASSLGQGEGSPLHFGNGTRLTVT.

The rearrangement joins TRBV28 to TRBJ1-2; D is possibly TRBD1 (5 bases). CDR1 MDHEN and CDR2 SYDVKM come from the germline V gene. Trimming shortened V by 6 bases and J by 1 base, and 12 bases separated the two germline ends. The CDR3 is 14 residues long. CDR3 sequence reads: CASRGWGVNYGYTF. The CDR3 DNA reads TGTGCCAGCAGGGGGTGGGGGGTTAACTATGGCTACACCTTC.

The chain links TRBV11-2 to TRBJ2-6, with D hard to call. The CDR3 loop spans 19 amino acids. Trimming shortened V by 0 bases and J by 0 bases, and 15 bases separated the two germline ends. The V gene's germline CDR1 is SGHAT and CDR2 FQNNGV. This CDR3 is CASSLDLGRDFSGANVLTF. The CDR3 nucleotides are TGTGCCAGCAGCTTAGACCTTGGACGAGACTTCTCTGGGGCCAACGTCCTGACTTTC.

Written as DNA, the CDR3 is TGTGCCAGTGGAGGGTTTAATGAAAAACTGTTTTTT. Translated, it gives CASGGFNEKLFF. The chain combines TRBV27 with TRBJ1-4; D not resolved. CDR1 is MNHEY, CDR2 SMNVEV, per germline (reference sequence). Trimming stripped 9 bases from V and 4 bases from J, with 9 bases between. The CDR3 has 12 amino acids.

This clone appeared a single time. The chain uses TRBV5-1 and TRBJ2-3; a possible D gene is TRBD2 (5 bases). CDR1 is SGHRS, CDR2 YFSETQ, per germline. This CDR3 contains 16 residues. V was cut by 3 bases and J by 0 bases, with 14 bases left in between. This CDR3 reads CASSSQLERSTDTQYF. CDR3 nucleotides: TGCGCCAGCAGCTCACAACTAGAGCGGAGCACAGATACGCAGTATTTT.

The rearrangement joins TRBV4-3 to TRBJ1-1; 11 nucleotides align to TRBD1. V gave up 5 bases and J gave up 4 bases; unmatched junction bases: 3. The CDR3 runs to 14 residues. Per germline, CDR1 LGHNA and CDR2 YSLEER. The CDR3 bases are TGCGCCAGCAGCTCCGGGACAGGGGGCACTGAAGCTTTCTTT. Translation: CASSSGTGGTEAFF.

A single count supports this clone. The chain combines TRBV5-1 with TRBJ1-1; tentatively, D is TRBD1 (6 bases). CDR3 length equals 15 residues. The V gene lost 7 bases and the J gene lost 0 bases, with 16 bases spanning the gap. Germline loops: CDR1 SGHRS, CDR2 YFSETQ. This CDR3 is CASRGAGGMNTEAFF. The CDR3 DNA follows: TGCGCCAGCCGGGGAGCCGGGGGCATGAACACTGAAGCTTTCTTT.

This chain links TRBV7-6 with TRBJ1-3; 8 nucleotides align to TRBD1. The CDR3 consists of 14 residues. Germline CDR1 SGHVS, CDR2 FNYEAQ. The trim removed 5 bases at V and 8 bases at J, leaving 8 bases unmatched. CDR3 nucleotide sequence: TGTGCCAGCAGCCTAGGGACAGGTCTAGACACCATATATTTT. As protein: CASSLGTGLDTIYF.

V is TRBV29-1 and J is TRBJ1-2; D gene uncertain. This CDR3 region has 11 residues. The V end was cut by 2 bases, the J end by 4 bases, with 5 bases between. Germline CDR1 and CDR2: SQVTM and ANQGSEA. CDR3 in DNA: TGCAGCGTTGAACTCAGCTATGGCTACACCTTC. Its translation is CSVELSYGYTF.